This T cell receptor (beta chain) appears in the sequencing data of a study of T cell responses to AZD1222 COVID-19 vaccine. Findings and caveats of the study: Spike was spanned by vaccine-associated CD4 TCRs, with dominance at 160-218 and 743-854.

The length of the CDR3 is 16 residues. Germline CDR1 SGHDT, CDR2 YYEEEE. V lost 1 base to trimming and J lost 4 bases; unmatched junction nucleotides: 7. The method was immunoSEQ multiplex PCR; TCRdb's version includes in-frame clones alone and lacks a portion of them. In the table there are over 140,000 clones, 80% to 95% of which are singletons. Of note for this clone: The target antigen is unknown.

This chain links TRBV5-6 with TRBJ2-3; 9 bases agree with TRBD2. Specimen: peripheral blood, collected on day 0 of AZD1222 vaccination. This clonotype originated in an adult in good health. CDR3 sequence: CASSLRVAGVSDTQYF. The CDR3 DNA reads TGTGCCAGCAGCTTGAGAGTAGCGGGAGTCTCAGATACGCAGTATTTT.